These 3 T cell receptor beta chains originate from one sample sequenced in a study of graft-versus-host responses after intestinal transplantation. CFSE-labeled responder cells (approximately 200,000) were plated with approximately 200,000 irradiated, violet-dye-labeled stimulator cells. Here immunoSEQ multiplex PCR was the method, and the copy in TCRdb shows in-frame clones only, minus some. Of more than 12,000 clones detected, roughly a third appear once; the ten largest clones hold about 2%. The source material was alloreactive CD8+ T cells from a mixed lymphocyte reaction culture, sampled before intestinal transplant. Subset given: CFSE-low proliferating T cells sorted from roughly 6-day pre-transplant mixed lymphocyte reaction (GvH or HvG direction). The receptors shown here come from a human patient who received an intestinal transplant.

The J gene is TRBJ1-3, the V gene TRBV7-9; D might be TRBD1 (5 bases). This CDR3 is 19 amino acids long. With 1 base removed from V and 4 bases from J, the gap between germline ends came to 23 bases. CDR1 is SEHNR and CDR2 is FQNEAQ in the germline V gene (reference sequence). The CDR3 sequence: CASSLGSLKLRGSGNTIYF. The CDR3 DNA reads TGTGCCAGCAGCTTAGGGTCCCTCAAGCTACGGGGGTCCGGAAACACCATATATTTT.

J is TRBJ1-5 and V is TRBV5-6; possibly TRBD1 for D (5 bases). The CDR3 has 13 residues. V was clipped by 2 bases and J by 4 bases, with 7 bases between them. Per germline, CDR1 SGHDT and CDR2 YYEEEE. CDR3 DNA: TGTGCCAGCAGCTTTGGGGGGAATCAGCCCCAGCATTTT. Translation: CASSFGGNQPQHF.

This chain joins TRBV7-9 and TRBJ1-2, with D perhaps TRBD1 (6 bases). The germline V gene encodes CDR1 SEHNR and CDR2 FQNEAQ (reference sequence). Between the trimmed V and J ends, which lost 4 bases and 8 bases, there was a span of 14 bases. The CDR3 is 13 amino acids. The CDR3 DNA is TGTGCCAGCAGCTCATCAAACAGGGACGGCTACACCTTC. Translating gives CASSSSNRDGYTF.